The T cell receptor beta chain under discussion was sequenced for a study of T cell changes during pregnancy in multiple sclerosis. Repertoires were generated with immunoSEQ multiplex PCR, while TCRdb's copy carries only in-frame clones and drops some. The sample consists of about 77,000 clones, over 75% of them appearing once. This clone was detected a few times. V was clipped by 7 bases and J by 10 bases; unmatched bases: 7. The CDR3 extends over 12 amino acids. Per germline, CDR1 GTSNPN and CDR2 SVGIG (reference sequence). The source of this sequence is a female donor with multiple sclerosis, enrolled in a pregnancy study. The chain combines TRBV30 with TRBJ1-6, with 7 bases fitting TRBD1. This specimen consisted of peripheral blood, obtained before pregnancy. The CDR3, as DNA: TGTGCCTTCCAAGGGACAGTATCACCCCTCCACTTT. It codes for CAFQGTVSPLHF.